One and the same sample provided the 21 T cell receptor beta chains below, sequenced in a study of blood T cell dynamics during melanoma immunotherapy. Described time point: pre-treatment baseline. Clones were sequenced by immunoSEQ multiplex PCR, and TCRdb holds only the in-frame ones, with some missing. Here the sample spans roughly 9,500 clones, roughly 90% being singletons. The starting material was blood, obtained from a patient treated with checkpoint blockade. All receptors derive from a human donor with melanoma.

The chain combines TRBV6-5 with TRBJ2-7, with TRBD2 matching over 8 bases. Germline V gene lookup returns CDR1 MNHEY and CDR2 SVGAGI. The junction had 5 bases not matched to a gene; V was cut back by 2 bases and J by 2 bases. This CDR3 has 15 residues. The CDR3 region is CASSYGAGGTYEQYF. CDR3 bases: TGTGCCAGCAGTTACGGGGCGGGAGGCACCTACGAGCAGTACTTC.

This chain joins TRBV2 and TRBJ1-4, with 8 bases matching TRBD1. The length of the CDR3 is 12 residues. Per the germline V gene, CDR1 is SNHLY and CDR2 is FYNNEI. Trimming removed 6 bases from V and 7 bases from J; junction bases left unmatched: 1. CDR3 in DNA: TGTGCCAGCAGGGGGACAGGTGAAAAACTGTTTTTT. Protein: CASRGTGEKLFF. Drawing the rest from reference TRBV2 and TRBJ1-4, the complete variable domain is EPEVTQTPSHQVTQMGQEVILRCVPISNHLYFYWYRQILGQKVEFLVSFYNNEISEKSEIFDDQFSVERPDGSNFTLKIRSTKLEDSAMYFCASRGTGEKLFFGSGTQLSVL.

The V gene is TRBV11-2, the J gene TRBJ1-5; TRBD1 might be the D (5 bases). Deletions cut 5 bases from V and 0 bases from J, with 14 bases between. The CDR3 covers 16 residues. Germline V lookup: CDR1 SGHAT, CDR2 FQNNGV. The CDR3 sequence is CASSPRQIYSNQPQHF. The CDR3 DNA reads as TGTGCCAGCAGCCCTCGACAGATTTATAGCAATCAGCCCCAGCATTTT. The whole variable domain, remainder taken from reference TRBV11-2 and TRBJ1-5, is EAGVAQSPRYKIIEKRQSVAFWCNPISGHATLYWYQQILGQGPKLLIQFQNNGVVDDSQLPKDRFSAERLKGVDSTLKIQPAKLEDSAVYLCASSPRQIYSNQPQHFGDGTRLSIL.

The genes are TRBV5-5 and TRBJ2-2; the D is unclear. CDR1 is SGHKS and CDR2 is YYEKEE in the germline V gene (reference sequence). The V gene lost 0 bases and the J gene lost 1 base, with 7 bases spanning the gap. This CDR3 is built from 15 residues. As DNA, the CDR3 is TGTGCCAGCAGCTTGGGTGGCAAGAACACCGGGGAGCTGTTTTTT. Protein: CASSLGGKNTGELFF. Full variable domain (rest looked up from reference TRBV5-5 and TRBJ2-2): DAGVTQSPTHLIKTRGQQVTLRCSPISGHKSVSWYQQVLGQGPQFIFQYYEKEERGRGNFPDRFSARQFPNYSSELNVNALLLGDSALYLCASSLGGKNTGELFFGEGSRLTVL.

The CDR3 DNA reads TGTGCCAGCAGCGCCGCTGGGGTTGGGATGAACACTGAAGCTTTCTTT. Amino acid sequence: CASSAAGVGMNTEAFF. The chain couples TRBV9 to TRBJ1-1, with unresolved D. The germline V and J ends were trimmed by 3 bases and 0 bases, with 15 bases remaining between them. CDR1 is SGDLS, CDR2 YYNGEE, per germline. The CDR3 has 16 residues.

This rearrangement joins TRBV11-2 to TRBJ2-5; D is unresolved. CDR3 size: 14 residues. CDR1 and CDR2 from the germline V gene are SGHAT and FQNNGV. With 5 bases removed from V and 3 bases from J, the gap between germline ends came to 13 bases. The CDR3 nucleotides are TGTGCCAGCAGCCCCCCCGCAACGAAAGAGACCCAGTACTTC. Translated: CASSPPATKETQYF.

The V call is TRBV19, the J call TRBJ2-7, with D unresolved. The CDR3 contains 11 residues. Trimming removed 5 bases at V and 2 bases at J, with 4 bases between. Per germline, CDR1 LNHDA and CDR2 SQIVND (reference sequence). In DNA, the CDR3 is TGTGCCAGTAGTGTCCCCTACGAGCAGTACTTC. This gives the protein CASSVPYEQYF.

This clone occurred once. The genes are TRBV28 and TRBJ2-2; 7 bases align to TRBD2. Germline V gene data show CDR1 as MDHEN and CDR2 as SYDVKM. V shed 4 bases, J shed 8 bases, and the junction held 10 bases outside the gene matches. This CDR3 is 15 amino acids long. CDR3 coding DNA: TGTGCCAGCAGTTCCGGGACTACCGTAGGGGGGGAGCTGTTTTTT. Translated: CASSSGTTVGGELFF.

The chain employs TRBV27 and TRBJ1-1; perhaps TRBD1 as D (5 bases). With 0 bases removed from V and 1 base from J, the gap between germline ends came to 12 bases. This CDR3 has 16 amino acids. Germline V gene lookup returns CDR1 MNHEY and CDR2 SMNVEV (reference sequence). CDR3 in amino acids: CASSLSRGTANTEAFF. CDR3 coding DNA: TGTGCCAGCAGTTTATCGCGCGGGACGGCGAACACTGAAGCTTTCTTT.

The rearrangement joins TRBV5-1 to TRBJ2-1; the D gene is possibly TRBD1 (6 bases). This CDR3 is 12 amino acids long. CDR1 SGHRS and CDR2 YFSETQ come from the germline V gene. V gave up 4 bases and J gave up 9 bases, with 11 bases separating them. CDR3 protein: CASSVQGGEQFF. CDR3 nucleotide sequence: TGCGCCAGCAGCGTACAGGGCGGTGAGCAGTTCTTC.

The V call is TRBV5-1, the J call TRBJ2-3; 8 nucleotides agree with TRBD2. This CDR3 is built from 16 residues. The J segment lost 4 bases and the V segment lost 4 bases, leaving 11 bases of the junction unmatched. Germline V gene sequence: CDR1 SGHRS, CDR2 YFSETQ. This chain's CDR3 is CASSPRTSNFPDTQYF. DNA of the CDR3: TGCGCCAGCAGCCCCCGGACTAGCAATTTCCCAGATACGCAGTATTTT.

This CDR3 is CASSPPWRPYEQYF. CDR3 bases: TGTGCCAGCAGTCCCCCCTGGCGACCCTACGAGCAGTACTTC. The chain employs TRBV27 and TRBJ2-7; D gene ambiguous. The CDR3 spans 14 residues. Germline CDR1 reads MNHEY; CDR2 reads SMNVEV (reference sequence). Trimming pared 5 bases from V and 2 bases from J, leaving 13 bases between.

The rearrangement uses TRBV19 and TRBJ2-1; 13 bases line up with TRBD2. The CDR3 has 15 residues. Germline V lookup: CDR1 LNHDA, CDR2 SQIVND (reference sequence). V dropped 5 bases and J dropped 6; count of bases not matched to a gene: 4. This chain's CDR3 is CASSRTSGRVNEQFF. CDR3 in DNA: TGTGCCAGTAGTCGGACTAGCGGGAGAGTCAATGAGCAGTTCTTC.

The CDR3 region is CASGFGRGLFF. CDR3 nucleotides: TGTGCTAGTGGTTTCGGTCGGGGGCTGTTTTTT. The chain combines TRBV12-5 with TRBJ1-4; D perhaps matches TRBD1 (5 bases). V lost 3 bases to trimming and J lost 14 bases, with 10 bases between them. The germline V gene encodes CDR1 LGHNT and CDR2 FRNRAP. The CDR3 contains 11 residues.

This rearrangement joins TRBV28 to TRBJ2-1; D is unresolved. The germline V gene has CDR1 MDHEN and CDR2 SYDVKM. This CDR3 has 13 amino acids. V shed 6 bases and J shed 2 bases, with 8 bases lying between them. The CDR3 coding sequence is TGTGCCAGCAGCCTCGACACCTACAATGAGCAGTTCTTC. Protein: CASSLDTYNEQFF. The full variable domain, rest sourced from reference TRBV28 and TRBJ2-1, is DVKVTQSSRYLVKRTGEKVFLECVQDMDHENMFWYRQDPGLGLRLIYFSYDVKMKEKGDIPEGYSVSREKKERFSLILESASTNQTSMYLCASSLDTYNEQFFGPGTRLTVL.

This clone showed up just a few times. This chain uses TRBV4-2 with TRBJ1-1, with a possible D match to TRBD1 (5 bases). The CDR3 has 15 amino acids. Germline-derived CDR1 and CDR2 are LGHNA and YNFKEQ. Trimming cost V 1 base and J 4 bases, with 13 bases left between them. CDR3 in DNA: TGTGCCAGCAGCCAAGCGGGAGGCGGGGGCACTGAAGCTTTCTTT. Translating it yields CASSQAGGGGTEAFF.

This clone was recorded once. The rearrangement uses TRBV10-3 and TRBJ2-7; TRBD1 matches at 10 bases. V lost 2 bases to trimming and J lost 2 bases; unmatched junction nucleotides: 3. This CDR3 contains 15 residues. Germline values: CDR1 ENHRY, CDR2 SYGVKD. The CDR3: CAISEGDRGAYEQYF. For the CDR3, the DNA is TGTGCCATCAGTGAGGGGGACAGGGGAGCCTACGAGCAGTACTTC.

This clone was detected a few times. V usage is TRBV7-8 and J usage is TRBJ1-2, with D uncertain. The V end was cut by 1 base, the J end by 2 bases, with 8 bases between. This CDR3 region has 14 residues. Germline V gene lookup returns CDR1 SGHVS and CDR2 FQNEAQ. The CDR3 nucleotides read TGTGCCAGCAGCTTAGGGTCAGCGAACTATGGCTACACCTTC. This encodes CASSLGSANYGYTF.

The chain is built from TRBV6-1 and TRBJ2-2; possible D gene TRBD2, 6 bases. Trimming took off 8 bases at V and 6 bases at J, with 13 bases between the two ends. Germline assignment: CDR1 MNHNS and CDR2 SASEGT. This CDR3 contains 13 residues. CDR3 sequence: CASGSGLAGELFF. The CDR3 DNA is TGTGCCAGCGGAAGCGGGTTGGCCGGGGAGCTGTTTTTT.

Only one count was recorded for this clone. This chain joins TRBV7-6 and TRBJ2-7; 12 bases align to TRBD1. Germline assignment: CDR1 SGHVS and CDR2 FNYEAQ. The CDR3 runs to 15 residues. V shed 5 bases and J 7 bases; nucleotides not matched to a gene: 9. The CDR3 nucleotides are TGTGCCAGCAGCCCAACGGGACAGGGGGCCGGAGAGCAGTACTTC. It specifies CASSPTGQGAGEQYF.

The chain has TRBV30 and TRBJ1-5; TRBD1 is a possible D gene (5 bases). Looked up from germline, CDR1 is GTSNPN and CDR2 is SVGIG (reference sequence). V was pared by 0 bases and J by 5 bases, with 14 bases between. The CDR3 consists of 15 residues. Written as DNA, the CDR3 is TGTGCCTGGAGTGTACGGGGCGCGCGGGATCAGCCCCAGCATTTT. Translating it yields CAWSVRGARDQPQHF.